This TCR beta chain derives from a study of T cells after yellow fever vaccination. Study at large: With SMART-Seq v4 Ultra Low Input, the fractions containing low cell numbers were prepared. Study-level results: Most clones from primary vaccination were detected again post-booster (96% CD4, 88% CD8). Researchers noted that a small share of clonotypes showed up in both CD4 and CD8 compartments.

Concerning this clonotype: Its antigen is still unknown.

TCRdb recomputed calls from the 5' RACE reads with MiXCR, one row per CDR3 protein. The repertoire holds about 220,000 distinct CDR3 sequences, with 6% to 8% as singletons. The sequenced sample was CD4+ T cells sorted from PBMCs, obtained on the day of the yellow fever booster vaccination. The receptor was derived from a man under 40 who received the YFV17D yellow fever vaccine.

In DNA, the CDR3 is TGTGCCATGGGCCTGGGTATCAGGGGGACGGGCACAGATACGCAGTATTTT. It translates to CAMGLGIRGTGTDTQYF. The gene calls are TRBV5-6 and TRBJ2-3, with 7 nucleotides matching TRBD1. Germline lookup yields CDR1 SGHDT and CDR2 YYEEEE. The ends lost 9 bases at V and 1 base at J; junction bases unmatched: 17. This CDR3 has 17 residues.